Reported below is one TCR beta chain. This entry is derived from a study of blood T cell repertoires in COVID-19. Germline lookup yields CDR1 MNHEY and CDR2 SMNVEV (reference sequence). There are 14 residues in the CDR3. Trimming took off 1 base at V and 0 bases at J, with 7 bases between the two ends. The repertoire was sequenced with immunoSEQ multiplex PCR; TCRdb's copy has only in-frame clones and lacks some. Of about 440,000 clones listed, more than 85% are singletons. The sequenced sample consisted of peripheral blood. This TCR came from a woman aged 25-40 years with acute or convalescent COVID-19. The chain recombines TRBV27 with TRBJ2-7; D is unresolved. CDR3 sequence (DNA): TGTGCCAGCAGTTTATACTTTAGCTCCTACGAGCAGTACTTC. This gives the protein CASSLYFSSYEQYF.